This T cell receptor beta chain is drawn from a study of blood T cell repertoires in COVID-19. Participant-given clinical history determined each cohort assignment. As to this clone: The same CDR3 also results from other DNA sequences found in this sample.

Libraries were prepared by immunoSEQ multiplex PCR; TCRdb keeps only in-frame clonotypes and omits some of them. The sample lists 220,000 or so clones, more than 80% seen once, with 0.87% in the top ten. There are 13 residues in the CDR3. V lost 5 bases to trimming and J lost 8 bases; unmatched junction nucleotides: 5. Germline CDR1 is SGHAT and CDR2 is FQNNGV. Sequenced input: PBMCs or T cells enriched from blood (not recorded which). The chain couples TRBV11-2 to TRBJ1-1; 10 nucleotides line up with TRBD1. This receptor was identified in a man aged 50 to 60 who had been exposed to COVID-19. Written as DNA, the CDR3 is TGTGCCAGCAGCCCGGACAGGGGGGGGGAAGCTTTCTTT. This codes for CASSPDRGGEAFF.